This T cell receptor beta chain was sequenced in a study of blood T cell repertoires in COVID-19. Background on the study: Spain, Italy and the United States supplied samples that represented acute and convalescent COVID-19. T cells, B-cell-depleted T cells, or PBMCs supplied cDNA or gDNA.

V shed 6 bases, J shed 1 base, and the junction held 8 bases outside the gene matches. The CDR3 has 15 amino acids. Looked up from germline, CDR1 is MDHEN and CDR2 is SYDVKM. In the study's own analysis: For nucleated cells, counts were estimated from reference gene primer amplification. Measured with immunoSEQ multiplex PCR; TCRdb has only the in-frame clones, and not every one. D and trimming were read from the DNA, whereas the V and J calls and clone size are those reported in that table. Of approximately 100,000 clones in the sample, roughly 88% were seen once. This clonotype was sampled from a human donor in a cohort sampled during active COVID-19. Sequenced input: peripheral blood. The V and J genes are TRBV28 and TRBJ2-5, with 7 bases lining up with TRBD1. CDR3 protein: CASSLTGAIQETQYF. CDR3 coding DNA: TGTGCCAGCAGCCTTACAGGGGCGATCCAAGAGACCCAGTACTTC.